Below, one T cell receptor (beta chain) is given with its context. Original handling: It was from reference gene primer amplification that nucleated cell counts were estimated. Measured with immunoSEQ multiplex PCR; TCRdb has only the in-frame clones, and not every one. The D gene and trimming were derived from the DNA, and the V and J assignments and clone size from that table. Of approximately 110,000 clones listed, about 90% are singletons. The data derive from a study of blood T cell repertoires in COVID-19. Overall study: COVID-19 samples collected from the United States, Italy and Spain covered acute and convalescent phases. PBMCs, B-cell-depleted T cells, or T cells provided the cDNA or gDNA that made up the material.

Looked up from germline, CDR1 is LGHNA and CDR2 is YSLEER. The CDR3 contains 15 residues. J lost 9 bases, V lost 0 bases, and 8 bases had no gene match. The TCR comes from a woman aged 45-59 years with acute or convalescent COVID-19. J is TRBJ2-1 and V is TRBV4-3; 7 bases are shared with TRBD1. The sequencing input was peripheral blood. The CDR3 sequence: CASSQDLTGVPEQFF. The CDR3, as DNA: TGCGCCAGCAGCCAAGATCTTACAGGGGTACCTGAGCAGTTCTTC.